This T cell receptor beta chain emerged from a study of T cells expressing NK-cell markers. Study-level results: The leading position in the CD3+CD56-NKG2C+ fraction of a few donors also went to these clonotypes.

For each CDR3 protein, TCRdb gives one entry from its re-call of the 5' RACE reads, without DNA. This table holds 3,000 to 3,500 distinct CDR3 sequences. Germline-derived CDR1 and CDR2 are MRHNA and SNTAGT. There are 15 residues in the CDR3. Of note for this clonotype: The target antigen is unknown.

The TCR was taken from a woman between 18 and 29 years old in good health. Sequencing was performed on blood T cells: a sorted CD56 or NKG2C T cell subset, CD4+ or CD8+ T cells, or bulk PBMC T cells (not recorded which). The chain recombines TRBV6-4 with TRBJ2-4; TCRdb reports TRBD2, a call that lacks DNA to check it against. The CDR3 sequence is CASSDGESAGNIQYF.